Below, one T cell receptor beta chain is given with its context. Its antigen is currently unknown. This sample also contains other DNA sequences that code for the same CDR3. Here immunoSEQ multiplex PCR was the method, and the copy in TCRdb shows in-frame clones only, minus some. Here the sample spans approximately 90,000 clones, 85% to 90% being singletons. The data stem from a study of T cell responses to AZD1222 COVID-19 vaccine. General study findings and limits: CD4 TCRs associated with vaccination spanned spike, dominating at 160-218 and 743-854.

CDR3 size: 12 residues. V lost 5 bases and J lost 8, with 10 bases in between. The source of this sequence is an adult in good health. The specimen comprised peripheral blood, sampled on day 0 of AZD1222 vaccination. The J gene is TRBJ1-5, the V gene TRBV12-3 or TRBV12-4, with unresolved D. CDR3: CASSPVVEPQHF. The CDR3 DNA sequence: TGTGCCAGCAGTCCCGTTGTTGAGCCCCAGCATTTT.